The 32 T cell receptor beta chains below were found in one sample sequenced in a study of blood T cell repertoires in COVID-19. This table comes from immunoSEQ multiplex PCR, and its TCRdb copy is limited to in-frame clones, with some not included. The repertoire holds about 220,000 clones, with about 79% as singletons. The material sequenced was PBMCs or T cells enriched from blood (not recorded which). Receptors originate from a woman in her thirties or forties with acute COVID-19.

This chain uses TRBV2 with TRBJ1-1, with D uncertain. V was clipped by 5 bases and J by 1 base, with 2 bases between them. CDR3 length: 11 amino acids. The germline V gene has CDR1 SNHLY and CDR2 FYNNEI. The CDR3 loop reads CASSQNTEAFF. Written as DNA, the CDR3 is TGTGCCAGCAGTCAGAACACTGAAGCTTTCTTT.

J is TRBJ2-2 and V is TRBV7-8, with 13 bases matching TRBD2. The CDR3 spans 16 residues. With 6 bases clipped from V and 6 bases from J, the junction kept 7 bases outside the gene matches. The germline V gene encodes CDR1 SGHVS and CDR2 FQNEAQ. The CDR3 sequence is CASRAGLAGPSGELFF. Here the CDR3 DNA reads TGTGCCAGCAGGGCGGGACTAGCGGGACCCTCCGGGGAGCTGTTTTTT.

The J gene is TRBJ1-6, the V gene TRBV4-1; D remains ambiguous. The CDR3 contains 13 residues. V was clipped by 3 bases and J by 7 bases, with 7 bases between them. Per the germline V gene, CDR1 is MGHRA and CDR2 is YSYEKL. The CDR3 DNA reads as TGCGCCAGCAGCCAGGGAGGAAATTCACCCCTCCACTTT. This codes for CASSQGGNSPLHF.

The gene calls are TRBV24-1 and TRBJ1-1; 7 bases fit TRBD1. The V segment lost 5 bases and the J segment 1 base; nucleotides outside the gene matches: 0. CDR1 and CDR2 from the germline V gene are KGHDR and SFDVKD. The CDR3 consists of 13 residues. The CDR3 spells CATSGQGNTEAFF. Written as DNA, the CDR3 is TGTGCCACCAGTGGACAGGGGAACACTGAAGCTTTCTTT.

The CDR3 loop is CASSLVSGGADTQYF. CDR3 nucleotide sequence: TGCGCCAGCAGCTTGGTTAGCGGGGGGGCAGATACGCAGTATTTT. This sequence joins TRBV5-1 and TRBJ2-3, with 11 bases aligning to TRBD2. The CDR3 has 15 residues. The germline V gene encodes CDR1 SGHRS and CDR2 YFSETQ. With V trimmed by 0 bases and J by 4 bases, 1 base remained unmatched.

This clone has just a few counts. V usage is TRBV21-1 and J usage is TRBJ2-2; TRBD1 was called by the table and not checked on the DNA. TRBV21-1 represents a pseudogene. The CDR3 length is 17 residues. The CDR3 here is CASTFRPGTGETGELFF. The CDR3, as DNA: TGTGCCAGCACCTTTAGGCCGGGGACAGGGGAGACCGGGGAGCTGTTTTTT.

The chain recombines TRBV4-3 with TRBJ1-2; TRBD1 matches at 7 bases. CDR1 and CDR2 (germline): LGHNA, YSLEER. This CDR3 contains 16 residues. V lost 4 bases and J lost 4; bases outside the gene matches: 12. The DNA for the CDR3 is TGCGCCAGCAGCCGAGACAGGGTCAAGAGTAGCTATGGCTACACCTTC. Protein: CASSRDRVKSSYGYTF.

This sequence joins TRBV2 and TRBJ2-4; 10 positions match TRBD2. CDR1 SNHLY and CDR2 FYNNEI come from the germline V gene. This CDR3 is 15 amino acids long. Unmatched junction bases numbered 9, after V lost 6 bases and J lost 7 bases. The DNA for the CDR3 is TGTGCCAGCAGGTTAACTACTAGCGGGAATAACATTCAGTACTTC. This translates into CASRLTTSGNNIQYF.

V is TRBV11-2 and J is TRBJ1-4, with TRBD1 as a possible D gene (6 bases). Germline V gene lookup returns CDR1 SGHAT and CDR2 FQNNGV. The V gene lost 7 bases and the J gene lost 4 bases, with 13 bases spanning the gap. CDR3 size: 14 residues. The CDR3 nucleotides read TGTGCCAGCAAGGAGACAGGCCTTAATGAAAAACTGTTTTTT. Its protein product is CASKETGLNEKLFF.

This CDR3 reads CASSQPGQGFATEAFF. The CDR3 DNA follows: TGTGCCAGCAGTCAACCGGGACAGGGGTTTGCCACTGAAGCTTTCTTT. The chain employs TRBV28 and TRBJ1-1, with TRBD1 identical over 10 bases. Germline CDR1 reads MDHEN; CDR2 reads SYDVKM. V lost 5 bases to trimming and J lost 4 bases; unmatched junction nucleotides: 10. This CDR3 has 16 amino acids.

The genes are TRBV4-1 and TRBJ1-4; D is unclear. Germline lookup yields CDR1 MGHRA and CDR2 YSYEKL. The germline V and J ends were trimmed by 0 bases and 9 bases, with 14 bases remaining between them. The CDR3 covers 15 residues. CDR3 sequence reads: CASSQEAVSLKKLFF. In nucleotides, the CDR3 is TGCGCCAGCAGCCAAGAAGCGGTTTCGCTAAAAAAACTGTTTTTT.

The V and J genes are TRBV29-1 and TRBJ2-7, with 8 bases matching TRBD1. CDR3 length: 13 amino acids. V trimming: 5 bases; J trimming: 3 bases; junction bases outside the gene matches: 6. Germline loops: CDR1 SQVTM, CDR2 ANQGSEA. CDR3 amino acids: CSVRTGKSYEQYF. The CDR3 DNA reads TGCAGCGTTCGGACAGGGAAGAGCTACGAGCAGTACTTC.

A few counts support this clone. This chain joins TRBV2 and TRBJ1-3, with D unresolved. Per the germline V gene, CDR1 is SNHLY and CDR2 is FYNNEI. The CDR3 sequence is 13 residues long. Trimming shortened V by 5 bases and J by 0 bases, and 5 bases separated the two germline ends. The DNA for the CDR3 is TGTGCCAGCAGTAGGAGCTCTGGAAACACCATATATTTT. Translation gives CASSRSSGNTIYF.

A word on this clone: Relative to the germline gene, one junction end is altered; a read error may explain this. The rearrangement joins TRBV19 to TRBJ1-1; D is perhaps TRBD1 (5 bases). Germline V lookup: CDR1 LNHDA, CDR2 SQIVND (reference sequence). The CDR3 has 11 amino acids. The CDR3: CASSIGTRGIF. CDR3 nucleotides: TGTGCCAGTAGTATCGGGACTAGAGGGATCTTT.

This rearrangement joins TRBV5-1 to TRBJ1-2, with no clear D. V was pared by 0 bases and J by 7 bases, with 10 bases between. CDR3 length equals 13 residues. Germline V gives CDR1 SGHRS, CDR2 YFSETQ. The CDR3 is CASSLDREGGYTF. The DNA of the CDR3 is TGCGCCAGCAGCTTGGACAGAGAGGGTGGCTACACCTTC.

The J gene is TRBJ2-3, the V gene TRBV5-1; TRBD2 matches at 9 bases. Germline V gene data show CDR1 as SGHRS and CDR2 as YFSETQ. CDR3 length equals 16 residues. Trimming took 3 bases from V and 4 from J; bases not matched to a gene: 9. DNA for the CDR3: TGCGCCAGCAGCTCCCCGCGGGAGGGCCGTGCAGATACGCAGTATTTT. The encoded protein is CASSSPREGRADTQYF.

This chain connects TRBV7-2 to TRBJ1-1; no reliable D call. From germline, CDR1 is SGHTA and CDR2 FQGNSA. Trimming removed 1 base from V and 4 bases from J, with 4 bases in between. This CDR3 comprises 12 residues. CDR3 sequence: CASSLGATEAFF. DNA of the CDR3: TGTGCCAGCAGCTTAGGCGCCACTGAAGCTTTCTTT.

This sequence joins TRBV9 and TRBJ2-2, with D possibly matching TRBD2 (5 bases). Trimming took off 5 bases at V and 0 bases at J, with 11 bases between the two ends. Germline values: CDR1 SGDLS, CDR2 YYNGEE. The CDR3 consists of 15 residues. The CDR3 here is CASSPRGANTGELFF. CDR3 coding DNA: TGTGCCAGCAGTCCCCGGGGTGCGAACACCGGGGAGCTGTTTTTT.

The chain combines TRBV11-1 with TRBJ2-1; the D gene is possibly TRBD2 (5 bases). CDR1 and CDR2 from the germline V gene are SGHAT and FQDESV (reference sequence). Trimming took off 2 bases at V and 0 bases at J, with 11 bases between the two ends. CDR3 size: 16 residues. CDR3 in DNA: TGTGCCAGCAGCTTATTCCCGGCGGGCTCCTACAATGAGCAGTTCTTC. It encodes CASSLFPAGSYNEQFF.

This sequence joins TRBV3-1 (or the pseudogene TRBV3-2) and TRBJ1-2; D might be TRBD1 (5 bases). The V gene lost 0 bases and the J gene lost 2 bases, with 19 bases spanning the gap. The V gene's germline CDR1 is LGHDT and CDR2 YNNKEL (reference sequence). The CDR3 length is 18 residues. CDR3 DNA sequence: TGTGCCAGCAGCCAAGATGCGGGGGACGTATATGGGAACTATGGCTACACCTTC. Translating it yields CASSQDAGDVYGNYGYTF.

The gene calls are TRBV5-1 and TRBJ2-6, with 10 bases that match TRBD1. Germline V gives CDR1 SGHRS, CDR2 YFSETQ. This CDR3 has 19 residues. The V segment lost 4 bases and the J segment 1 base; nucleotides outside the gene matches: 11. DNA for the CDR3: TGCGCCAGCAGCCGACAGGGGGCGCGTCTGAGTTCTGGGGCCAACGTCCTGACTTTC. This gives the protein CASSRQGARLSSGANVLTF.

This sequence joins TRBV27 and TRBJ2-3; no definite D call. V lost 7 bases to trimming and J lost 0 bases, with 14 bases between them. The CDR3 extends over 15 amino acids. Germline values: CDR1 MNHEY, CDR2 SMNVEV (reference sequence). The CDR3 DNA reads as TGTGCCAGCACTTTCCTTTCTACTAGCACAGATACGCAGTATTTT. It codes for CASTFLSTSTDTQYF.

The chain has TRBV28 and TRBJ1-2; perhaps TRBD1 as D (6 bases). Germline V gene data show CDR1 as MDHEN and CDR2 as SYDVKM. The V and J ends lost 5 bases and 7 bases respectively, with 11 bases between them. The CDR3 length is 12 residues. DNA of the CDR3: TGTGCCAGCAGTCCAACAGGGTTTGGCTACACCTTC. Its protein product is CASSPTGFGYTF.

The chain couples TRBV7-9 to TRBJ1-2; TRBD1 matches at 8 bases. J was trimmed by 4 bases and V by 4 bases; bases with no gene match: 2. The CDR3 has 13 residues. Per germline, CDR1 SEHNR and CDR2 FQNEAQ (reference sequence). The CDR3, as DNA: TGTGCCAGCAGCTCCACAGGGGGCTATGGCTACACCTTC. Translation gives CASSSTGGYGYTF.

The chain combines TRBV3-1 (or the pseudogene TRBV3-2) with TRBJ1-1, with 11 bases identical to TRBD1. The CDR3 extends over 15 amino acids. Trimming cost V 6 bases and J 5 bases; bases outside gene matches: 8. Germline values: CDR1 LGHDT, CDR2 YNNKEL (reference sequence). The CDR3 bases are TGTGCCAGCAGTTCCGGGACAGGGGGTCTTACTGAAGCTTTCTTT. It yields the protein CASSSGTGGLTEAFF.

The CDR3 nucleotides read TGCGCCAGCAGAAGTGACAGGGTGCTGTTCTTC. It is translated as CASRSDRVLFF. The chain couples TRBV5-1 to TRBJ2-1, with 7 bases identical to TRBD1. Germline loops: CDR1 SGHRS, CDR2 YFSETQ. V dropped 5 bases and J dropped 15; count of bases not matched to a gene: 8. The CDR3 totals 11 residues.

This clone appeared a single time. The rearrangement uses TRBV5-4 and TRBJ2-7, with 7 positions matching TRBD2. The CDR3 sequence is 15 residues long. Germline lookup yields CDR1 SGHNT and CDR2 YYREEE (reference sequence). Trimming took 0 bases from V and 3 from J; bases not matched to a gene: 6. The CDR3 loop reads CASSLAPGLDYEQYF. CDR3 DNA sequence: TGTGCCAGCAGCTTGGCCCCTGGACTAGACTACGAGCAGTACTTC.

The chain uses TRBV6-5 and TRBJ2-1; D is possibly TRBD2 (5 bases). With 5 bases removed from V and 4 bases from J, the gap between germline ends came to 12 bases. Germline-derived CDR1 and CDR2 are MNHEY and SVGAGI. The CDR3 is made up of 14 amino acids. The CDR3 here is CASSPGEPYNEQFF. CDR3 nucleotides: TGTGCCAGCAGTCCTGGGGAGCCATACAATGAGCAGTTCTTC.

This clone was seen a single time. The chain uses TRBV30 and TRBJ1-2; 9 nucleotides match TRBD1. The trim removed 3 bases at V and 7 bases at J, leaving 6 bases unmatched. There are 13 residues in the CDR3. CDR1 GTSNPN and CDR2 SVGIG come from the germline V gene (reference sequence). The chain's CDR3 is CAWRTGGLGGYTF. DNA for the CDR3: TGTGCCTGGAGGACAGGGGGACTTGGTGGCTACACCTTC.

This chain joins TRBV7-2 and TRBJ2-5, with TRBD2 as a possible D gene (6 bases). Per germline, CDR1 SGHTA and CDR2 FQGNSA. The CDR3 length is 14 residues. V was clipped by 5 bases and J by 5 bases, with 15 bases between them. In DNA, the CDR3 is TGTGCCAGCAGCGATAAGGACTATGCGGAGACCCAGTACTTC. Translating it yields CASSDKDYAETQYF.

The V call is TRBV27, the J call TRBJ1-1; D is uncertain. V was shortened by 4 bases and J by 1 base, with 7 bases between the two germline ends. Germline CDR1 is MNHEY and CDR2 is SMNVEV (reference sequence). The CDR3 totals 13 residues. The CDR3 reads CASSSTENTEAFF. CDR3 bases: TGTGCCAGCAGTTCCACAGAGAACACTGAAGCTTTCTTT.

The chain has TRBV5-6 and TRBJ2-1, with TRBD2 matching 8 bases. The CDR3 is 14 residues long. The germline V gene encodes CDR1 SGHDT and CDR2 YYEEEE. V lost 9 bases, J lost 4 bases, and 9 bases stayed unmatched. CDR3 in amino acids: CATTAAGGYNEQFF. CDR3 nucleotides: TGTGCCACCACTGCGGCGGGGGGATACAATGAGCAGTTCTTC.